Only a few counts were recorded for the clone carrying this T cell receptor (beta chain). The antigen is undetermined. The sample belongs to a study of response to subunit inactivated influenza vaccine. Findings and limits, study-wide: A suggestion made by the authors is that each seasonal influenza vaccination recruits few new T cells.

TCRdb re-analysed the RT-PCR reads in MiXCR, keeping a single row per CDR3 protein. Of about 160,000 distinct CDR3 sequences listed, roughly 10% are singletons. The CDR3 is made up of 15 amino acids. V shed 1 base and J shed 8 bases, with 12 bases lying between them. The clonotype originates from a man aged 45 to 65 who received an inactivated influenza vaccine. This sequence joins TRBV12-3 or TRBV12-4 and TRBJ1-6; maybe TRBD1 (6 bases). This specimen was non-naive T cells sorted from PBMCs, taken around seven weeks after vaccination. The CDR3 region is CASSLGFRGYSPLHF. The CDR3 nucleotides are TGTGCCAGCAGTTTAGGATTCAGGGGTTATTCACCCCTCCACTTT.